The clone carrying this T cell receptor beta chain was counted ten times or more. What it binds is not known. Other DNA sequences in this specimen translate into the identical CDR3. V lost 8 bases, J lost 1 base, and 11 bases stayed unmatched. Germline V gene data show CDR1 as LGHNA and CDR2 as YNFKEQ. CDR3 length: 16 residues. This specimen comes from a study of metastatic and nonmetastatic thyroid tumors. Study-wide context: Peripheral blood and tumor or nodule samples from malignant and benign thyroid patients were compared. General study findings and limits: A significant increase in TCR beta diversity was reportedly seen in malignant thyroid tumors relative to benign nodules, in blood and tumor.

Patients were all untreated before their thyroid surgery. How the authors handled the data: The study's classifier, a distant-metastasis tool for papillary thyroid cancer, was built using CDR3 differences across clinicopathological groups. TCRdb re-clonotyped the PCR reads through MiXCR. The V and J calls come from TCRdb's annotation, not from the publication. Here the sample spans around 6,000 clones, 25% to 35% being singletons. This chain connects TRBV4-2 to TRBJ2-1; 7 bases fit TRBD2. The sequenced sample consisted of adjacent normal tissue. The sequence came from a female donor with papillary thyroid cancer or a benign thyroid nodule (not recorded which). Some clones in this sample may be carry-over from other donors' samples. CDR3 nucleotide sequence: TGTGCCAGCGGCACGACTAGCTGGAGTTCCTACAATGAGCAGTTCTTC. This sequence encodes CASGTTSWSSYNEQFF.